One T cell receptor beta chain is described in this entry. The target of this receptor is not known. The junction differs from germline at one of its ends, possibly a read error. The sample's treatment or condition, from its label and the paper: in vitro stimulation with specific CMV peptide epitopes to enrich CMV-specific T cells. TCRdb names Illumina HiSeq 1500 as the instrument used. Clones were called with MiXCR by TCRdb after fastp trimmed the public reads at Q25, and only in-frame beta chains were retained. Rows with a matching CDR3 protein are joined into one entry that keeps the most common DNA and genes. In all, the sample holds fewer than 1,000,000 distinct CDR3 sequences, and approximately 31% of those were seen once. 10% to 15% of the sample is held by the ten biggest clonotypes. This specimen belongs to a study of T cell repertoires in cytomegalovirus infection (dated by TCRdb to the late 2010s). With respect to the entire study: Alongside well-studied HLA-B-restricted epitopes, the peptide stimulations were aimed at recently identified HLA-C-restricted CMV epitopes, whose presentation resists viral immunomodulation. The HLA type of each donor mattered for the analysis, because public TCR beta signatures pointed to carriage of CMV infection along with the matching HLA type. Overall study outcomes, separate from this receptor: In both this cohort and an independent 352-donor cohort, the cumulative frequency of public TCR beta family members distinguished carriers of CMV infection plus the relevant HLA type. The ex vivo response was dominated by HLA-C-restricted CMV-specific TCR beta clonotypes, which also provided the single most frequent clonotype in two of eight donors.

This sequence originates from a human donor in good health (CMV status not recorded). Some clones in this sample may be carry-over from other donors' samples. The input for sequencing was cultured CD8+ T cells from PBMCs, taken from culture after CMV antigen stimulation.

The DNA sequence is as follows: TGTGCCAACAGCTTTCTACAGGTGTGGGCTGGCAATCAGCCCCAGCATTTT. Translated, this gives CANSFLQVWAGNQPQHF. The V gene is TRBV7-8 and the J gene is TRBJ1-5, with a tentative D gene TRBD1 over 5 matching bases. The CDR3 goes from the cysteine to the phenylalanine over 17 residues. Just the 51-base CDR3 DNA is kept, in frame starting at base 1. CDR1 and CDR2, looked up from the germline V gene, are SGHVS and FQNEAQ.